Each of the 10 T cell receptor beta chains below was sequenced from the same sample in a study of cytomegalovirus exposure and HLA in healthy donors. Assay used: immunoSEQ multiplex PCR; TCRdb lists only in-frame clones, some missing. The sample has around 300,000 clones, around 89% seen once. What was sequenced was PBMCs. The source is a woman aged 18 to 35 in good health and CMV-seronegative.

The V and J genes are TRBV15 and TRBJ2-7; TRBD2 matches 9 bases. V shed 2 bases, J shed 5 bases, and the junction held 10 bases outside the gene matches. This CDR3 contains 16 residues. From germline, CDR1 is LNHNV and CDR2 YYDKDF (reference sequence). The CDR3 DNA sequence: TGTGCCACCAGCAGAAATCGCGGGAGGGGGGAGGACGAGCAGTACTTC. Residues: CATSRNRGRGEDEQYF.

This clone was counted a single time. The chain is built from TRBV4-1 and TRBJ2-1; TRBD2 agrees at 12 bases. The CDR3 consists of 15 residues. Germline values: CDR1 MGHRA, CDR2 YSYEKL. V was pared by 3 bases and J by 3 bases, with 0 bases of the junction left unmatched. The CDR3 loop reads CASSQGLAGYNEQFF. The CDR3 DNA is TGCGCCAGCAGCCAGGGACTAGCGGGCTACAATGAGCAGTTCTTC.

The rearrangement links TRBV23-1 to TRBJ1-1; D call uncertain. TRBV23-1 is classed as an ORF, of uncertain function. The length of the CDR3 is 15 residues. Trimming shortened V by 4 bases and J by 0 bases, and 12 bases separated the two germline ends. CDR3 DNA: TGCGCCAGCAGTCGAACGGGTATTATGAACACTGAAGCTTTCTTT. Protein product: CASSRTGIMNTEAFF.

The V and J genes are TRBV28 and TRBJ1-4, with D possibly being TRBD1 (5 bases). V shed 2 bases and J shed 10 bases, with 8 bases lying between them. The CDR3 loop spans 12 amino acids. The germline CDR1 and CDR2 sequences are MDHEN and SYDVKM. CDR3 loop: CASSLQGGKLFF. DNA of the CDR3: TGTGCCAGCAGTTTACAGGGCGGAAAACTGTTTTTT.

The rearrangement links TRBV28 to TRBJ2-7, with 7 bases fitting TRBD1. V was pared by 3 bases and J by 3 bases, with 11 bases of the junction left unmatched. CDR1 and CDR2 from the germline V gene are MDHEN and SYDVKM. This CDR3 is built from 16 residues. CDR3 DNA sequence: TGTGCCAGCAGTTTTCCCCAACAGGGGTTTGACTACGAGCAGTACTTC. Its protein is CASSFPQQGFDYEQYF.

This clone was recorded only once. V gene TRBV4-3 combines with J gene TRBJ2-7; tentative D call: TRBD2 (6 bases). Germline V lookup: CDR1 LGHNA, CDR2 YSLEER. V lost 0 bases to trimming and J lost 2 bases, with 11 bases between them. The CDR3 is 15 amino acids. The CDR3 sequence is CASSQDIRGTYEQYF. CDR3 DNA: TGCGCCAGCAGCCAAGATATCCGGGGGACCTACGAGCAGTACTTC.

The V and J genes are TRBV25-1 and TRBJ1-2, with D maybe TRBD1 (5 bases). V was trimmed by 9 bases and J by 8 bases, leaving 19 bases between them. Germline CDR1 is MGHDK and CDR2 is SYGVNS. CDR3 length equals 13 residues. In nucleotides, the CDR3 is TGTGCCAGTCATAGTGTCAGGGATGGCGGCTACACCTTC. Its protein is CASHSVRDGGYTF.

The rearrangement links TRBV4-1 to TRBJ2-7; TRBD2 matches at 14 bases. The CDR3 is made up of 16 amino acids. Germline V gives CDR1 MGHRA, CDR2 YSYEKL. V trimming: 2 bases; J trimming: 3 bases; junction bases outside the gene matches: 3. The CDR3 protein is CASSQRGTSGSYEQYF. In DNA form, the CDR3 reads TGCGCCAGCAGCCAAAGGGGGACTAGCGGGAGCTACGAGCAGTACTTC.

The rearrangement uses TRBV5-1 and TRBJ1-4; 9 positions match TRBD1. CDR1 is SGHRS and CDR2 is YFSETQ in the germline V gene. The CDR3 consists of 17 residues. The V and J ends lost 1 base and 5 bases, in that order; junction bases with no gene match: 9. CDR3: CASSLRVLGQGNEKLFF. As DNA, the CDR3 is TGCGCCAGCAGCTTGCGCGTCTTGGGACAGGGAAATGAAAAACTGTTTTTT.

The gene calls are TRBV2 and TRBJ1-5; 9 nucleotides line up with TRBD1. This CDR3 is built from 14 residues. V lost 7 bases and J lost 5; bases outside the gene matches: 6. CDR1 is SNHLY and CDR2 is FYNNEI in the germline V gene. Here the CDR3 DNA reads TGTGCCAGCACCATGGACAGGGGTTATCAGCCCCAGCATTTT. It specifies CASTMDRGYQPQHF.